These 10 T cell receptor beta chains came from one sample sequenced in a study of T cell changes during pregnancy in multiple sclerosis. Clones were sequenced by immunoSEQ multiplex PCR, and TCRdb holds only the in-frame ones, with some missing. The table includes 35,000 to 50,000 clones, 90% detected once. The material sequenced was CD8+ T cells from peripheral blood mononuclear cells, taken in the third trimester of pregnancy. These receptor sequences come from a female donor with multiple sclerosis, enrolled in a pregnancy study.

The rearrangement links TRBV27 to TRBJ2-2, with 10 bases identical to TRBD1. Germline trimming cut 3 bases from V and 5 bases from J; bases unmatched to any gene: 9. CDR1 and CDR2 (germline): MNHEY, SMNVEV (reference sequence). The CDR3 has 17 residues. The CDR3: CASSLSTGTGETGELFF. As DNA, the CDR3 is TGTGCCAGCAGTTTGTCCACGGGGACAGGGGAAACCGGGGAGCTGTTTTTT.

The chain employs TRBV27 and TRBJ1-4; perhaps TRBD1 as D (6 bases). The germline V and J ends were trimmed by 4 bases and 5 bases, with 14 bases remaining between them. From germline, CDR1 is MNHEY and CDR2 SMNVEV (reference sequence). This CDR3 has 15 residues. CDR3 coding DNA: TGTGCCAGCAGTTCGTACACCAGGGGAAATGAAAAACTGTTTTTT. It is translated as CASSSYTRGNEKLFF.

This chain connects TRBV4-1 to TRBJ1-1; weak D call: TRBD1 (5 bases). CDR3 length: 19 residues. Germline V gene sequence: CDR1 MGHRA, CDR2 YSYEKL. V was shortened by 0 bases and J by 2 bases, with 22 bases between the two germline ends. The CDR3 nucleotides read TGCGCCAGCAGCCAAGATTCGGGAGGGGCGACATCGAACAACACTGAAGCTTTCTTT. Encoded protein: CASSQDSGGATSNNTEAFF.

The CDR3 region is CASSQETGPQLEDTQYF. In nucleotides, the CDR3 is TGTGCCAGCAGCCAAGAGACAGGGCCTCAACTCGAAGATACGCAGTATTTT. J is TRBJ2-3 and V is TRBV14; 7 nucleotides agree with TRBD1. The CDR3 spans 17 residues. V was clipped by 0 bases and J by 5 bases; unmatched bases: 11. The germline V gene encodes CDR1 SGHDN and CDR2 FVKESK.

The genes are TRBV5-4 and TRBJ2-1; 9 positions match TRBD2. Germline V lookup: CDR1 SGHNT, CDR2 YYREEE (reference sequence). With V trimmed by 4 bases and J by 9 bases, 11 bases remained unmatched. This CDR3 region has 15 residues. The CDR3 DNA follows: TGTGCCAGCAGCCAAGCGGGGGGCACATTCGGTGAGCAGTTCTTC. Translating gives CASSQAGGTFGEQFF.

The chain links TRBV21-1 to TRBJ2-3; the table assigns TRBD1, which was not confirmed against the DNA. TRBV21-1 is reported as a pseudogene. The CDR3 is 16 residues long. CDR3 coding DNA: TGTGCCAGCGAGACTTCGAGCAGGGCGGTCACAGATACGCAGTATTTT. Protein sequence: CASETSSRAVTDTQYF.

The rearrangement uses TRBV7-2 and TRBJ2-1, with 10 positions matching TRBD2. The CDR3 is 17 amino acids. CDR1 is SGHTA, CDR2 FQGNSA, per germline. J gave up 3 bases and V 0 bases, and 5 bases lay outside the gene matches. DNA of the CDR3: TGTGCCAGCAGCTTAGCGCTCCGGACTAGCGGCTACAATGAGCAGTTCTTC. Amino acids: CASSLALRTSGYNEQFF.

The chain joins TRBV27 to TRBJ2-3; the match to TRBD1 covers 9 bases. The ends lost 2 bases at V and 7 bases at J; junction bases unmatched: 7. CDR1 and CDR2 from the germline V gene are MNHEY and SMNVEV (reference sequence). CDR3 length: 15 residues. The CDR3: CASSLPTGGGYTQYF. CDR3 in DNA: TGTGCCAGCAGTTTACCGACAGGGGGAGGATATACGCAGTATTTT.

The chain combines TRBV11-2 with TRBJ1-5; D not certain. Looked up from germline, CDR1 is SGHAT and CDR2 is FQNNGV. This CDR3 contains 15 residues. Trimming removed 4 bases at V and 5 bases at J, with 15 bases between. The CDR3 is CASSSEGRDDQPQHF. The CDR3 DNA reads TGTGCCAGCAGCTCCGAAGGGCGGGATGATCAGCCCCAGCATTTT.

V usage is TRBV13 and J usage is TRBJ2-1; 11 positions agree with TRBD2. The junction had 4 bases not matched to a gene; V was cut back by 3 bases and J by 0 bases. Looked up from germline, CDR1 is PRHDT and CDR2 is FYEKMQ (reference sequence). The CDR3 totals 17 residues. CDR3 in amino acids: CASSFSSGGTSYNEQFF. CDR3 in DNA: TGTGCCAGCAGCTTCTCTAGCGGGGGGACCTCCTACAATGAGCAGTTCTTC.